Detailed here is one TCR beta chain. Its antigen is unidentified. No patient escaped relapse after autologous stem cell transplantation, and brentuximab vedotin exposure varied. The best responses consisted of complete response, partial response or progressive disease. The protocol was immunoSEQ multiplex PCR, while the TCRdb copy is restricted to in-frame clones and leaves out a portion. The sample lists about 15,000 clones, 70% to 90% occurring once. Looked up from germline, CDR1 is KGHSH and CDR2 is LQKENI. V lost 6 bases, J lost 4 bases, and 6 bases stayed unmatched. The CDR3 contains 14 residues. The source of the sample is a study of PD-1 blockade in classical Hodgkin lymphoma. Study-level points and caveats: Patients newly diagnosed and complete responders had comparable baseline diversity.

The chain uses TRBV18 and TRBJ1-2; 9 nucleotides align to TRBD1. The receptor was derived from a human donor with classical Hodgkin lymphoma. The sequences come from peripheral blood mononuclear cells (PBMCs), collected at baseline. The CDR3 DNA follows: TGTGCCAGCTCCCAATCGACAGGGGGCTATGGCTACACCTTC. Amino acids: CASSQSTGGYGYTF.